This TCR beta chain was obtained from a study of blood T cell repertoires in COVID-19. The overall study: Sites across the United States, Italy and Spain contributed samples from acute and convalescent COVID-19. T cells, B-cell-depleted T cells, or PBMCs provided the cDNA or gDNA that served as material.

The trim removed 7 bases at V and 4 bases at J, leaving 4 bases unmatched. The CDR3 runs to 13 residues. Germline CDR1 and CDR2: SGHDT and YYEEEE. Original processing notes: Amplification of reference gene primers provided the estimated nucleated cell counts. This table comes from immunoSEQ multiplex PCR, and its TCRdb copy is limited to in-frame clones, with some not included. V, J and clone size reflect that table, while D and trimming were determined from the DNA. The data hold hundreds of thousands of clones, with over 70% observed a single time. This chain links TRBV5-6 with TRBJ2-7; TRBD1 aligns across 11 bases. The receptor was isolated from a woman aged 40-49 years who had recovered from COVID-19. The specimen was peripheral blood. The CDR3 loop is CASGGQGGYEQYF. Here the CDR3 DNA reads TGTGCCAGCGGGGGACAGGGGGGTTACGAGCAGTACTTC.